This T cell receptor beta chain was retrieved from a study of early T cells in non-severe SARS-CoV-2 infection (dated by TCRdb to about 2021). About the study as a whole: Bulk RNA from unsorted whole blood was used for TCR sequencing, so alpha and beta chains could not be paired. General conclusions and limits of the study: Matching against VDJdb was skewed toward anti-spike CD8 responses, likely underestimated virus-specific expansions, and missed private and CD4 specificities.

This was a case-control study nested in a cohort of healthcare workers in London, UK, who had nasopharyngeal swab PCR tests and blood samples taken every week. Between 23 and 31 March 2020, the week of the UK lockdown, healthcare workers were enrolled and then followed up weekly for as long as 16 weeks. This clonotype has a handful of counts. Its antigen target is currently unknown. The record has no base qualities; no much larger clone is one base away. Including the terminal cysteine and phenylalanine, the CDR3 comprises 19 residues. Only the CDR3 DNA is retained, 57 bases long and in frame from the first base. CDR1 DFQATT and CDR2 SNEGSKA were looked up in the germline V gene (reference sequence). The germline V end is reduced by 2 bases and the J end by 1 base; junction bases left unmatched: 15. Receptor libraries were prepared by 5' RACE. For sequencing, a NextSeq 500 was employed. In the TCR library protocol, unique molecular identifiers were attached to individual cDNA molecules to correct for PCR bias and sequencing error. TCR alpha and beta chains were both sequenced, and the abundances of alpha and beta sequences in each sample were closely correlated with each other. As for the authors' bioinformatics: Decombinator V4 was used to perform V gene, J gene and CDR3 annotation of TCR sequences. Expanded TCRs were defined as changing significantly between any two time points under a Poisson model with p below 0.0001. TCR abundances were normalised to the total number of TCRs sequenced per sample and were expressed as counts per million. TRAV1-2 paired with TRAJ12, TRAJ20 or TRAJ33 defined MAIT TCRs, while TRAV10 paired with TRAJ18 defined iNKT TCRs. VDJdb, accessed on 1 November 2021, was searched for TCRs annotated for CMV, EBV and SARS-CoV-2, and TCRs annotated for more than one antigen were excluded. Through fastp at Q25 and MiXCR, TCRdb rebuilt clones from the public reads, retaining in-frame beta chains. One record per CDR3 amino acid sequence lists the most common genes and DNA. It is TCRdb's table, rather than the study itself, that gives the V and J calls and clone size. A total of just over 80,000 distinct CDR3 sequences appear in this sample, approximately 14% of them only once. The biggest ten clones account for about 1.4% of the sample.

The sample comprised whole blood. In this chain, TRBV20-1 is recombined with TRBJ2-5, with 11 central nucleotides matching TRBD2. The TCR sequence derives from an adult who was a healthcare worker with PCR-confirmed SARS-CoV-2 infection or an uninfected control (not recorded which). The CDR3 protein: CSARPNAFLAGGPQETQYF. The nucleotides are TGCAGTGCTAGACCTAACGCATTCCTAGCGGGGGGCCCCCAAGAGACCCAGTACTTC.